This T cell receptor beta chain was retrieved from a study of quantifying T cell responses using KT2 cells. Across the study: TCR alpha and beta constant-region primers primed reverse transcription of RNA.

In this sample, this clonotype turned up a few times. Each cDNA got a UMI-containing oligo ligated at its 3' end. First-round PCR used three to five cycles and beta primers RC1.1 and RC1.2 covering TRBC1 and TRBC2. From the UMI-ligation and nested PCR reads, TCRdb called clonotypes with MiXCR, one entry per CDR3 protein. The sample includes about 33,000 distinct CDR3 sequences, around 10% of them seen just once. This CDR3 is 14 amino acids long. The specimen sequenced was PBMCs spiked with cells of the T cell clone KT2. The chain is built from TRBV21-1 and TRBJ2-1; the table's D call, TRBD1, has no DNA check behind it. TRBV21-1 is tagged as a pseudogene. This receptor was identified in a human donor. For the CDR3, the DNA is TGTGCCAGCAGATGGGACACCCGCTACAATGAGCAGTTCTTC. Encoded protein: CASRWDTRYNEQFF.